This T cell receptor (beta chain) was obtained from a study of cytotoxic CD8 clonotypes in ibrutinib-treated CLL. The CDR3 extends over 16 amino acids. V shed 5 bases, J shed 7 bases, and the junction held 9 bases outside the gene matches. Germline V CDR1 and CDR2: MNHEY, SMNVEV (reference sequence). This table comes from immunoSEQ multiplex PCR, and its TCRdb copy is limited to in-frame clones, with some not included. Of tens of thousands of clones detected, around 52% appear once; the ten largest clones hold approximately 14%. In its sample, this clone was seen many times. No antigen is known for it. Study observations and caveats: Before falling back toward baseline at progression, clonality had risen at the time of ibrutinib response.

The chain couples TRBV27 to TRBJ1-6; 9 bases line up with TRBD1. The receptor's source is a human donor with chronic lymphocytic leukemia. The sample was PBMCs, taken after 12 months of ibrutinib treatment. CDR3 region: CASSITTGGSNSPLHF. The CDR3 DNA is TGTGCCAGCAGTATAACGACAGGGGGTAGCAATTCACCCCTCCACTTT.